Following are 31 T cell receptor beta chains from one sample sequenced in a study of T cell repertoires in cytomegalovirus infection. One entry per CDR3 protein, called by TCRdb with MiXCR from the reads. Altogether about 180,000 distinct CDR3 sequences are present, about 18% being singletons, with the ten largest covering roughly 24%. Material for sequencing was CD8+ T cells from PBMCs. All receptors derive from a human donor in good health (CMV status not recorded). Some clones in this sample may be carry-over from other donors' samples.

This sequence joins TRBV20-1 and TRBJ1-2; D possibly corresponds to TRBD1 (5 bases). Germline CDR1 and CDR2: DFQATT and SNEGSKA (reference sequence). CDR3 size: 12 residues. V was cut by 3 bases and J by 8 bases, with 13 bases left in between. As DNA, the CDR3 is TGCAGTGCTAGGTGGTCGGACATCGGCTACACCTTC. Translated, it gives CSARWSDIGYTF.

This clonotype has only a few counts. This chain uses TRBV28 with TRBJ2-3, with D perhaps matching TRBD1 (6 bases). Germline values: CDR1 MDHEN, CDR2 SYDVKM. This CDR3 contains 15 residues. The V gene lost 2 bases and the J gene lost 2 bases, with 11 bases spanning the gap. The chain's CDR3 is CASSLGQLFTDTQYF. In nucleotides, the CDR3 is TGTGCCAGCAGTTTAGGACAGCTTTTCACAGATACGCAGTATTTT.

This sequence joins TRBV6-1 and TRBJ2-7; weak D call: TRBD1 (6 bases). Germline loops: CDR1 MNHNS, CDR2 SASEGT. CDR3 length: 11 residues. The V gene lost 6 bases and the J gene lost 7 bases, with 10 bases spanning the gap. This chain's CDR3 is CASRSGVEQYF. DNA for the CDR3: TGTGCCAGCAGATCAGGGGTGGAGCAGTACTTC.

The rearrangement uses TRBV11-2 and TRBJ2-1; no clear D gene. The CDR3 extends over 15 amino acids. V shed 1 base and J shed 2 bases, with 9 bases lying between them. Germline V gene data show CDR1 as SGHAT and CDR2 as FQNNGV. This CDR3 is CASSLAQITYNEQFF. The CDR3 nucleotides read TGTGCCAGCAGCTTAGCGCAAATTACCTACAATGAGCAGTTCTTC.

The CDR3 reads CASSYGQVFNQPQHF. CDR3 nucleotide sequence: TGTGCCAGCAGCTATGGACAGGTCTTCAATCAGCCCCAGCATTTT. The V and J genes are TRBV5-6 and TRBJ1-5; 7 bases are a match to TRBD1. The CDR3 totals 15 residues. Germline-derived CDR1 and CDR2 are SGHDT and YYEEEE. The V gene end was trimmed by 3 bases and the J gene end by 3 bases; junction bases not matched to a gene: 6.

This clonotype has only a few counts. The V gene is TRBV7-6, the J gene TRBJ2-2, with D possibly TRBD2 on 7 matching bases. Germline V gene sequence: CDR1 SGHVS, CDR2 FNYEAQ. Trimming shortened V by 5 bases and J by 5 bases, and 18 bases separated the two germline ends. This CDR3 contains 16 residues. The DNA of the CDR3 is TGTGCCAGCAGCCCCCGGGGGGTTAGGGGGACCGGGGAGCTGTTTTTT. It specifies CASSPRGVRGTGELFF.

V and J are TRBV7-9 and TRBJ2-3, with 9 bases aligning to TRBD1. Germline trimming cut 6 bases from V and 1 base from J; bases unmatched to any gene: 11. The CDR3 extends over 17 amino acids. Germline V gene data show CDR1 as SEHNR and CDR2 as FQNEAQ (reference sequence). The CDR3 reads CASSSSIGQGRTDTQYF. The DNA of the CDR3 is TGTGCCAGCAGTTCATCTATAGGACAGGGGCGCACAGATACGCAGTATTTT.

This clonotype was seen a few times. The chain carries TRBV7-2 and TRBJ2-7; tentative D call: TRBD2 (5 bases). This CDR3 has 15 amino acids. Trimming pared 5 bases from V and 0 bases from J, leaving 14 bases between. Per germline, CDR1 SGHTA and CDR2 FQGNSA. The CDR3: CASSTWDGSSYEQYF. The CDR3 bases are TGTGCCAGCAGCACCTGGGATGGGAGCTCCTACGAGCAGTACTTC.

The table lists this clonotype with a few counts. At one end, the junction sequence differs from germline, possibly due to a read error. The CDR3 DNA is TGTGCCAGCAGCTTAGCAGGGTTGAATACTGAAGCTTTCTTT. Protein: CASSLAGLNTEAFF. The rearrangement joins TRBV7-8 to TRBJ1-1, with D uncertain. Germline CDR1 SGHVS, CDR2 FQNEAQ. The CDR3 consists of 14 residues.

J is TRBJ1-2 and V is TRBV20-1; unclear D gene. The germline V and J ends were trimmed by 6 bases and 6 bases, with 17 bases remaining between them. This CDR3 has 13 amino acids. From germline, CDR1 is DFQATT and CDR2 SNEGSKA (reference sequence). CDR3 residues: CSAPDGKSHGYTF. The DNA of the CDR3 is TGCAGTGCCCCGGACGGGAAGAGCCATGGCTACACCTTC.

This clonotype came up many times. The J gene is TRBJ2-3, the V gene TRBV15; 7 nucleotides line up with TRBD2. From germline, CDR1 is LNHNV and CDR2 YYDKDF (reference sequence). This CDR3 is 15 amino acids long. The V segment lost 0 bases and the J segment 5 bases; nucleotides outside the gene matches: 5. The CDR3 loop is CATSRDRLAGDTQYF. DNA for the CDR3: TGTGCCACCAGCAGAGACCGACTAGCAGGAGATACGCAGTATTTT.

The chain is built from TRBV19 and TRBJ2-7; maybe TRBD2 (5 bases). The length of the CDR3 is 14 residues. Trimming cost V 5 bases and J 3 bases, with 14 bases left between them. Germline V gene lookup returns CDR1 LNHDA and CDR2 SQIVND (reference sequence). The CDR3, as DNA: TGTGCCAGTAGTCCGGCCCGTGGAGGCTACGAGCAGTACTTC. Translated, it gives CASSPARGGYEQYF.

The table lists this clonotype with a few counts. The V and J genes are TRBV27 and TRBJ2-1, with 7 bases lining up with TRBD2. The CDR3 is 15 amino acids. Germline V gene sequence: CDR1 MNHEY, CDR2 SMNVEV (reference sequence). V shed 6 bases and J 6 bases; nucleotides not matched to a gene: 11. The CDR3 reads CASRIAGGISNEQFF. CDR3 sequence (DNA): TGTGCCAGCAGAATCGCCGGGGGGATAAGCAATGAGCAGTTCTTC.

This clonotype showed up just a few times. V usage is TRBV7-6 and J usage is TRBJ2-7; the match to TRBD2 covers 8 bases. The V segment lost 4 bases and the J segment 2 bases; nucleotides outside the gene matches: 16. This CDR3 spans 18 amino acids. Germline V gene lookup returns CDR1 SGHVS and CDR2 FNYEAQ. CDR3 nucleotide sequence: TGTGCCAGCAGCTCAAGCGCCTCCGGGAGGGAGGACCCCTACGAGCAGTACTTC. Translated: CASSSSASGREDPYEQYF.

This clonotype was detected a few times. This chain joins TRBV6-6 and TRBJ1-3, with a weak D call TRBD1 (5 bases). The V end was cut by 5 bases, the J end by 1 base, with 15 bases between. Germline CDR1 MNHNY, CDR2 SVGAGI (reference sequence). This CDR3 is 16 amino acids long. The CDR3 protein is CASSGYGTTSGNTIYF. CDR3 nucleotide sequence: TGTGCCAGCAGTGGGTACGGGACGACATCTGGAAACACCATATATTTT.

Concerning this clonotype: One junction end disagrees with the germline gene, perhaps due to a read error. The genes are TRBV28 and TRBJ2-7, with D perhaps matching TRBD2 (7 bases). Germline V gene lookup returns CDR1 MDHEN and CDR2 SYDVKM. This CDR3 contains 17 residues. Written as DNA, the CDR3 is TGTGCCAACAGTTTTTTTCCCATGGGGGGGCTCGGCTACGAGCAGTACTTC. Translation: CANSFFPMGGLGYEQYF.

The chain carries TRBV28 and TRBJ1-1; possible D gene TRBD1, 6 bases. This CDR3 is 13 amino acids long. V lost 3 bases and J lost 7, with 12 bases in between. Germline CDR1 MDHEN, CDR2 SYDVKM. CDR3 loop: CASSFAGANEAFF. The CDR3 DNA is TGTGCCAGCAGTTTTGCAGGGGCAAATGAAGCTTTCTTT.

The rearrangement links TRBV6-2 or TRBV6-3 to TRBJ1-1; D is unresolved. Between the trimmed V and J ends, which lost 6 bases and 6 bases, there was a span of 8 bases. The CDR3 loop spans 11 amino acids. Germline V gene lookup returns CDR1 MNHEY and CDR2 SVGEGT. The chain's CDR3 is CASRMDPEAFF. The CDR3 DNA reads TGTGCCAGCAGGATGGACCCTGAAGCTTTCTTT.

This clonotype was counted between two and nine times. The chain links TRBV6-2 or TRBV6-3 to TRBJ1-5; 7 nucleotides line up with TRBD1. The germline gives CDR1 MNHEY, CDR2 SVGEGT. The CDR3 spans 16 residues. V lost 0 bases and J lost 0; bases outside the gene matches: 2. CDR3 sequence reads: CASSYSTGNSNQPQHF. For the CDR3, the DNA is TGTGCCAGCAGTTACTCGACAGGGAATAGCAATCAGCCCCAGCATTTT.

In nucleotides, the CDR3 is TGCAGTGCTAGAGATTGGACAGGGGGCAACGAGCAGTACTTC. This translates into CSARDWTGGNEQYF. The rearrangement links TRBV20-1 to TRBJ2-7; 11 bases fit TRBD1. The length of the CDR3 is 14 residues. J gave up 5 bases and V 0 bases, and 3 bases lay outside the gene matches. The germline CDR1 and CDR2 sequences are DFQATT and SNEGSKA (reference sequence).

This clonotype was detected only a few times. The chain couples TRBV28 to TRBJ2-5; no definite D call. Germline V gene lookup returns CDR1 MDHEN and CDR2 SYDVKM. This CDR3 is built from 14 residues. V lost 6 bases to trimming and J lost 2 bases, with 13 bases between them. The CDR3 loop is CASSKLQEQETQYF. CDR3 bases: TGTGCCAGCAGCAAACTCCAGGAGCAAGAGACCCAGTACTTC.

The CDR3 sequence: CASSIGQAQRDEQFF. CDR3 DNA sequence: TGTGCCAGCAGTATAGGACAGGCCCAGAGGGATGAGCAGTTCTTC. The V and J genes are TRBV7-9 and TRBJ2-1; 7 bases agree with TRBD1. Unmatched junction bases numbered 13, after V lost 6 bases and J lost 8 bases. The CDR3 totals 15 residues. Germline CDR1 is SEHNR and CDR2 is FQNEAQ (reference sequence). The full variable domain, its missing parts supplied by reference TRBV7-9 and TRBJ2-1, is DTGVSQNPRHKITKRGQNVTFRCDPISEHNRLYWYRQTLGQGPEFLTYFQNEAQLEKSRLLSDRFSAERPKGSFSTLEIQRTEQGDSAMYLCASSIGQAQRDEQFFGPGTRLTVL.

CDR3 in DNA: TGCAGCGTTGAAGGAGTGGGACCCATAGGGTACGAGCAGTACTTC. Translating gives CSVEGVGPIGYEQYF. The chain is built from TRBV29-1 and TRBJ2-7; possibly TRBD1 or TRBD2 for D (5 bases each). CDR3 length: 15 residues. V was shortened by 1 base and J by 4 bases, with 17 bases between the two germline ends. Germline CDR1 reads SQVTM; CDR2 reads ANQGSEA.

The chain carries TRBV20-1 and TRBJ1-1, with no clear D. V lost 2 bases to trimming and J lost 1 base, with 5 bases between them. Germline assignment: CDR1 DFQATT and CDR2 SNEGSKA (reference sequence). The CDR3 is made up of 12 amino acids. The DNA for the CDR3 is TGCAGTGCTAGACATGAGAACACTGAAGCTTTCTTT. This translates into CSARHENTEAFF.

The rearrangement joins TRBV12-3 or TRBV12-4 to TRBJ2-3; D remains unclear. With 5 bases removed from V and 0 bases from J, the gap between germline ends came to 9 bases. The CDR3 runs 14 residues. For the CDR3, the DNA is TGTGCCAGCAGTGGAGACGGGAGCACAGATACGCAGTATTTT. This translates into CASSGDGSTDTQYF.

CDR3 loop: CASSPNRYPETQYF. The CDR3 DNA follows: TGTGCCAGCAGTCCGAATAGGTATCCGGAGACCCAGTACTTC. The chain is built from TRBV27 and TRBJ2-5; no definite D call. The CDR3 loop spans 14 amino acids. Germline loops: CDR1 MNHEY, CDR2 SMNVEV (reference sequence). V was cut by 5 bases and J by 5 bases, with 15 bases left in between.

The chain is built from TRBV20-1 and TRBJ2-1, with 8 bases matching TRBD2. With 1 base clipped from V and 1 base from J, the junction kept 6 bases outside the gene matches. There are 16 residues in the CDR3. Germline CDR1 reads DFQATT; CDR2 reads SNEGSKA (reference sequence). CDR3 amino acids: CSARVPGLASYNEQFF. In nucleotides, the CDR3 is TGCAGTGCTAGAGTCCCAGGACTAGCTTCCTACAATGAGCAGTTCTTC.

The chain recombines TRBV20-1 with TRBJ1-1; D remains ambiguous. Germline V gene lookup returns CDR1 DFQATT and CDR2 SNEGSKA (reference sequence). Trimming shortened V by 5 bases and J by 3 bases, and 16 bases separated the two germline ends. This CDR3 contains 14 residues. The CDR3 DNA reads as TGCAGTGCTGAACCCTTAAGCGTGGACACTGAAGCTTTCTTT. Its translation: CSAEPLSVDTEAFF.

This clonotype turned up a few times. The V call is TRBV29-1, the J call TRBJ1-2; tentative D call: TRBD1 (6 bases). Germline CDR1 reads SQVTM; CDR2 reads ANQGSEA. V gave up 5 bases and J gave up 4 bases, with 11 bases separating them. The length of the CDR3 is 12 residues. The CDR3 DNA reads TGCAGCGTTCAGGGGTCGGCCTATGGCTACACCTTC. Translating gives CSVQGSAYGYTF.

The chain combines TRBV7-9 with TRBJ2-7, with a possible D match to TRBD2 (5 bases). Trimming took off 5 bases at V and 6 bases at J, with 14 bases between the two ends. Looked up from germline, CDR1 is SEHNR and CDR2 is FQNEAQ (reference sequence). This CDR3 has 13 residues. CDR3 bases: TGTGCCAGCAGCCCGGACTTACCCCTCGAGCAGTACTTC. The encoded protein is CASSPDLPLEQYF.

J is TRBJ2-3 and V is TRBV20-1, with D unclear. The CDR3 length is 14 residues. Trimming took 0 bases from V and 2 from J, leaving 9 bases between them. The germline CDR1 and CDR2 sequences are DFQATT and SNEGSKA (reference sequence). The DNA for the CDR3 is TGCAGTGCTAGAGAGGGCGGATACACAGATACGCAGTATTTT. This codes for CSAREGGYTDTQYF.